The 14 T cell receptor beta chains reported below all come from one sample, sequenced in a study of identical twins. TCRdb reprocessed the 5' RACE reads via MiXCR and lists one record per CDR3 protein. The table records about 570,000 distinct CDR3 sequences, 9% to 10% of them present only once. Separately, the same data were catalogued under a study of yellow fever vaccine responses in identical twins.

Sequencing was carried out using PBMCs. The receptors come from a young woman in good health.

The J gene is TRBJ1-1, the V gene TRBV20-1, with 9 bases fitting TRBD1. The CDR3 runs to 14 residues. The V segment lost 0 bases and the J segment 6 bases; nucleotides outside the gene matches: 5. Germline-derived CDR1 and CDR2 are DFQATT and SNEGSKA (reference sequence). CDR3 DNA sequence: TGCAGTGCTAGAGAGGGACAGGGAGGCCCTGAAGCTTTCTTT. It is translated as CSAREGQGGPEAFF.

This clonotype was counted a few times. This chain uses TRBV5-6 with TRBJ2-3, with D possibly matching TRBD2 (5 bases). Trimming took off 4 bases at V and 5 bases at J, with 11 bases between the two ends. Germline V gives CDR1 SGHDT, CDR2 YYEEEE. This CDR3 is built from 13 residues. The CDR3 loop is CASSGGRIDTQYF. The CDR3 nucleotides read TGTGCCAGCAGCGGAGGCAGGATAGATACGCAGTATTTT.

This clonotype was recorded many times. CDR3 protein: CASSFGWSGNTEAFF. DNA for the CDR3: TGTGCCAGCAGCTTTGGGTGGTCAGGGAACACTGAAGCTTTCTTT. The rearrangement joins TRBV7-9 to TRBJ1-1, with D uncertain. CDR1 SEHNR and CDR2 FQNEAQ come from the germline V gene (reference sequence). The CDR3 consists of 15 residues. V gave up 3 bases and J gave up 1 base, with 12 bases separating them. Supplemented by reference TRBV7-9 and TRBJ1-1, the full variable domain reads DTGVSQNPRHKITKRGQNVTFRCDPISEHNRLYWYRQTLGQGPEFLTYFQNEAQLEKSRLLSDRFSAERPKGSFSTLEIQRTEQGDSAMYLCASSFGWSGNTEAFFGQGTRLTVV.

This chain joins TRBV6-5 and TRBJ2-7, with TRBD2 matching over 8 bases. Losses at the gene ends were 0 bases for V and 2 bases for J; bases not matched to a gene: 6. CDR1 is MNHEY, CDR2 SVGAGI, per germline. CDR3 length: 16 residues. The CDR3 sequence: CASSYSSGLGTYEQYF. The CDR3 coding sequence is TGTGCCAGCAGTTACTCGTCGGGACTAGGGACCTACGAGCAGTACTTC.

This clonotype was seen at least ten times. The chain combines TRBV11-2 with TRBJ2-3, with unresolved D. Per germline, CDR1 SGHAT and CDR2 FQNNGV. V lost 0 bases to trimming and J lost 4 bases, with 8 bases between them. CDR3 size: 14 residues. The chain's CDR3 is CASSLDRGSDTQYF. Written as DNA, the CDR3 is TGTGCCAGCAGCTTAGATCGAGGCTCAGATACGCAGTATTTT.

The chain is built from TRBV18 and TRBJ2-3; TRBD1 matches 9 bases. CDR3 length: 17 residues. V lost 2 bases and J lost 0; bases outside the gene matches: 6. Looked up from germline, CDR1 is KGHSH and CDR2 is LQKENI. The CDR3 is CASSPIDRGSSTDTQYF. The CDR3 DNA reads as TGTGCCAGCTCACCAATCGACAGGGGGAGTAGCACAGATACGCAGTATTTT. Using reference TRBV18 and TRBJ2-3 for the parts outside the CDR3, the full variable domain is NAGVMQNPRHLVRRRGQEARLRCSPMKGHSHVYWYRQLPEEGLKFMVYLQKENIIDESGMPKERFSAEFPKEGPSILRIQQVVRGDSAAYFCASSPIDRGSSTDTQYFGPGTRLTVL.

This clonotype has more than one count but fewer than ten. This rearrangement joins TRBV3-1 to TRBJ2-2; D is possibly TRBD1 (5 bases). V was cut by 0 bases and J by 2 bases, with 16 bases left in between. CDR1 is LGHDT and CDR2 is YNNKEL in the germline V gene (reference sequence). This CDR3 is built from 18 residues. The CDR3 region is CASSQDTGRRGNTGELFF. In DNA form, the CDR3 reads TGTGCCAGCAGCCAAGACACCGGAAGAAGGGGTAACACCGGGGAGCTGTTTTTT.

This clonotype showed up many times. V usage is TRBV20-1 and J usage is TRBJ1-1; TRBD1 matches at 11 bases. The CDR3 is made up of 20 amino acids. Germline values: CDR1 DFQATT, CDR2 SNEGSKA (reference sequence). Trimming removed 0 bases from V and 5 bases from J; junction bases left unmatched: 20. In nucleotides, the CDR3 is TGCAGTGCTAGAGATCCTTCCGGACAGGGGGCGCGTTTTAGAGGAACTGAAGCTTTCTTT. Translated: CSARDPSGQGARFRGTEAFF.

This clonotype was counted a few times. The rearrangement joins TRBV11-2 to TRBJ2-3; tentatively, D is TRBD1 (6 bases). The CDR3 has 13 residues. Trimming cost V 9 bases and J 2 bases, with 12 bases left between them. The germline V gene encodes CDR1 SGHAT and CDR2 FQNNGV. CDR3 DNA: TGTGCCAGTTTGGACAGTTTCACAGATACGCAGTATTTT. Amino acids: CASLDSFTDTQYF.

The chain recombines TRBV5-1 with TRBJ2-7; 8 bases are shared with TRBD1. From germline, CDR1 is SGHRS and CDR2 YFSETQ. The CDR3 runs 16 residues. V shed 4 bases and J 3 bases; nucleotides not matched to a gene: 12. CDR3 sequence: CASSGTGPGVFYEQYF. Here the CDR3 DNA reads TGCGCCAGCAGCGGGACAGGTCCGGGGGTTTTCTACGAGCAGTACTTC.

The rearrangement joins TRBV19 to TRBJ2-1; D is tentatively TRBD1 or TRBD2 (5 bases each). V lost 4 bases and J lost 3, with 10 bases in between. This CDR3 spans 14 amino acids. Germline loops: CDR1 LNHDA, CDR2 SQIVND (reference sequence). The CDR3: CASSSVGDYNEQFF. The CDR3 region has the DNA TGTGCCAGTAGTAGTGTGGGGGACTACAATGAGCAGTTCTTC.

This clonotype was seen only a few times. The chain joins TRBV27 to TRBJ2-5; D is possibly TRBD1 (6 bases). Germline V gene lookup returns CDR1 MNHEY and CDR2 SMNVEV (reference sequence). The CDR3 has 13 amino acids. Trimming removed 6 bases at V and 2 bases at J, with 10 bases between. CDR3 bases: TGTGCCAGCAGGCAGGGGTGGCAAGAGACCCAGTACTTC. This translates into CASRQGWQETQYF.

This clonotype was picked up many times. The J gene is TRBJ1-6, the V gene TRBV5-5; D gene unclear. Germline values: CDR1 SGHKS, CDR2 YYEKEE (reference sequence). The CDR3 spans 15 residues. Trimming removed 0 bases from V and 5 bases from J, with 9 bases in between. The CDR3 DNA is TGTGCCAGCAGCTTGGGTACAGCTAATAATTCACCCCTCCACTTT. It specifies CASSLGTANNSPLHF. The variable domain in full, completed from reference TRBV5-5 and TRBJ1-6, reads DAGVTQSPTHLIKTRGQQVTLRCSPISGHKSVSWYQQVLGQGPQFIFQYYEKEERGRGNFPDRFSARQFPNYSSELNVNALLLGDSALYLCASSLGTANNSPLHFGNGTRLTVT.

This clonotype was counted a few times. The gene calls are TRBV29-1 and TRBJ2-7; D may be TRBD1 or TRBD2 (5 bases each). Germline V gene data show CDR1 as SQVTM and CDR2 as ANQGSEA. V was clipped by 3 bases and J by 3 bases, with 21 bases between them. The CDR3 extends over 16 amino acids. The CDR3 nucleotides read TGCAGCGTTGAGCAAAGAACGACCGGGACCGTCTACGAGCAGTACTTC. Encoded protein: CSVEQRTTGTVYEQYF.